This TCR beta chain was profiled in a study of shared clonotypes between healthy human individuals. Whole-study results and caveats: Clonotypes that were shared across a few donors made up about 5.1% of naive CD4 clonotypes.

The CDR3 totals 12 residues. The V and J ends lost 5 bases and 6 bases respectively, with 8 bases between them. Germline V gene lookup returns CDR1 MDHEN and CDR2 SYDVKM. The table came from immunoSEQ multiplex PCR; TCRdb's copy has only in-frame clones and leaves some out. This sample yields about 1.5 million clones, of which approximately 98% are seen a single time; about 0.45% belongs to the top ten. Details on this clone: Its antigen remains unknown.

Investigators divided CD4+ cells into CD45RA+ naive and CD45RA-negative memory subsets. The TCR originated in a man younger than 45 in good health. The rearrangement joins TRBV28 to TRBJ1-5; D not certain. Input material: naive CD4+ T cells sorted from blood. Subset here: CD45RA+ positively selected. The chain's CDR3 is CASSLSSQPQHF. The DNA for the CDR3 is TGTGCCAGCAGTCTTTCCAGTCAGCCCCAGCATTTT.